A selection of T cell receptor beta chains follows, all from one sample in a study of immune cell composition in non-small cell lung cancer. Profiling relied on immunoSEQ multiplex PCR, and the TCRdb table lists in-frame clones only, not all of them. Here the sample spans 2,100 or so clones, roughly 81% being singletons. The material sequenced was lung tumor tissue. The receptors were sampled from a human donor with non-small cell lung cancer. CDR3s include the opening cysteine and the closing phenylalanine or tryptophan. The order of the fields is J gene, D gene, V gene, CDR3 protein. The D gene is left open where the match is weak.

TRBJ2-2 TRBD2 TRBV10-3 CAITELAGPNTGELFF
TRBJ2-3 - TRBV19 CASSIGVDTQYF
TRBJ2-3 - TRBV7-2 CASSLEGRGGTDTQYF
TRBJ1-6 TRBD1 TRBV6-6 CASSRQGGQGSPLHF
TRBJ1-2 - TRBV7-9 CASSTSAANYGYTF
TRBJ1-4 - TRBV6-1 CASSRGGIEKLFF
TRBJ2-3 - TRBV5-5 CASSLPVPSGTQYF
TRBJ2-5 TRBD1 TRBV5-4 CASSLGTGGQETQYF
TRBJ1-5 - TRBV21-1 CASSKELAGALEPQHF
TRBJ2-3 TRBD2 TRBV6-5 CASSQSSGRLDTQYF
TRBJ1-1 - TRBV25-1 CASSEYYGRGQNTEAFF
TRBJ2-3 TRBD2 TRBV28 CASSLAGGPLDTQYF
TRBJ1-1 TRBD1 TRBV7-2 CASSFSTGQTEAFF
TRBJ2-2 - TRBV27 CASSLSDNGGELFF
TRBJ2-1 - TRBV5-1 CASSLGWATSSYNEQFF
TRBJ1-5 - TRBV6-1 CASSEAPSSNQPQHF
TRBJ1-2 - TRBV5-8 CASSLFSHGYTF
TRBJ1-1 - TRBV7-2 CASSLSSYYGRGEAFF
TRBJ2-5 TRBD1 TRBV7-9 CASSLAGTVGRETQYF
TRBJ2-2 TRBD1 TRBV6-1 CASPGTGGTGELFF
TRBJ2-3 - TRBV18 CASSPSGLPSTDTQYF
TRBJ2-7 - TRBV7-9 CASSLAAVDEQYF
TRBJ1-1 - TRBV9 CASSLNTGMNTEAFF
TRBJ2-3 TRBD2 TRBV7-6 CASSSPTSGKTDTQYF
TRBJ1-1 - TRBV10-3 CAIRATVNTEAFF
TRBJ1-5 - TRBV2 CASSQQGYSNQPQHF
TRBJ1-2 - TRBV18 CASSADSANYGYTF
TRBJ2-1 TRBD2 TRBV11-3 CASSPQGLAGDNEQFF
TRBJ1-4 - TRBV28 CASSSGSRWEKLFF
TRBJ2-4 - TRBV10-3 CAISESTWTVQNIQYF
TRBJ2-7 - TRBV6-1 CASSQTQWEQYF
TRBJ2-2 TRBD2 TRBV7-9 CASSITSGMGTGELFF
TRBJ1-5 - TRBV18 CASSPYGGSGNQPQHF
TRBJ2-5 - TRBV7-3 CASSPSRGSWETQYF
TRBJ2-5 TRBD1 TRBV19 CASSPRQGRETQYF
TRBJ2-1 TRBD1 TRBV5-1 CASTFWDRNNEQFF
TRBJ2-1 - TRBV5-1 CASSLAGIGYNEQFF
TRBJ2-1 TRBD2 TRBV5-1 CASSSGLESNEQFF
TRBJ2-5 TRBD2 TRBV7-9 CASNLLGGGASETQYF
TRBJ2-2 - TRBV11-3 CASRSGVGGELFF
TRBJ1-1 TRBD1 TRBV10-3 CAIPSRDRGQMDEAFF
TRBJ2-1 - TRBV10-3 CAITAGQYYNEQFF
TRBJ1-1 - TRBV28 CASSFPTGKGAPGTEAFF
TRBJ1-2 - TRBV18 CASSPPSISYGYTF
TRBJ2-5 - TRBV5-1 CASRWRAGQETQYF
TRBJ2-3 TRBD2 TRBV7-2 CASSRPGTSGRTSTDTQYF
TRBJ1-5 - TRBV6-1 CASSERAQPQHF
TRBJ2-6 TRBD1 TRBV7-2 CASSLGGQGATGANVLTF
TRBJ2-6 TRBD1 TRBV11-3 CASTPETGEGANVLTF
TRBJ1-6 - TRBV19 CASKEDSYNSPLHF
TRBJ1-5 - TRBV12-5 CASGLMELSSNQPQHF
TRBJ2-3 - TRBV5-4 CASSFGSGSRGTDTQYF
TRBJ2-1 TRBD2 TRBV7-9 CASSFPLGGSAYNEQFF
TRBJ1-1 - TRBV4-3 CASSSSRGTEAFF
TRBJ1-1 - TRBV19 CASSYGRNTEAFF
TRBJ1-1 TRBD1 TRBV29-1 CSVRSVQGADTEAFF
TRBJ1-1 - TRBV19 CASSTRQSEAFF
TRBJ1-2 - TRBV11-2 CASSLDQTVRGYTF
TRBJ2-5 TRBD2 TRBV11-3 CASSFAPSGQETQYF